This T cell receptor (beta chain) was captured by sequencing in a study of T cell responses to AZD1222 COVID-19 vaccine. Study observations and caveats: Donors, mostly white British, included more females; clonal diversity was possibly underestimated.

In the case of this clone: The antigen is not known.

The data were produced by immunoSEQ multiplex PCR, yet TCRdb's version contains in-frame clones alone and is incomplete. The sample has around 170,000 clones; nearly 95% are singletons. V lost 5 bases, J lost 3 bases, and 3 bases stayed unmatched. Germline V gene sequence: CDR1 SNHLY, CDR2 FYNNEI. CDR3 size: 15 residues. Sequenced material: peripheral blood, taken 28 days after the second AZD1222 dose. This sequence was found in an adult who received the AZD1222 COVID-19 vaccine. The chain carries TRBV2 and TRBJ2-3; 12 positions agree with TRBD1. CDR3 sequence reads: CASSRDRGPTDTQYF. For the CDR3, the DNA is TGTGCCAGCAGTAGGGACAGGGGGCCGACAGATACGCAGTATTTT.